One and the same sample provided the 3 T cell receptor beta chains below, sequenced in a study of blood T cells in healthy people across ages. Sample-barcoded 5' priming and a J-beta primer mix drove a second PCR of about 7 to 11 cycles. TCRdb passed the 5' RACE reads through MiXCR, listing each CDR3 protein once. The sample shows about 1.7 million distinct CDR3 sequences, approximately 28% of them seen only once. Sequencing was done on a sample of blood. These receptors came from a woman younger than 45 in good health.

The chain is built from TRBV7-9 and TRBJ2-7, with 7 bases fitting TRBD1. Germline loops: CDR1 SEHNR, CDR2 FQNEAQ (reference sequence). V shed 2 bases and J 3 bases; nucleotides not matched to a gene: 13. The CDR3 length is 17 residues. Here the CDR3 reads CASSLTSKMTGSYEQYF. DNA of the CDR3: TGTGCCAGCAGCTTAACTAGTAAAATGACAGGGAGCTACGAGCAGTACTTC.

The gene calls are TRBV20-1 and TRBJ2-1; D is possibly TRBD1 or TRBD2 (5 bases each). V was pared by 3 bases and J by 12 bases, with 24 bases between. The germline V gene has CDR1 DFQATT and CDR2 SNEGSKA (reference sequence). The CDR3 is 15 residues long. CDR3 in amino acids: CSARGPQRYNEGQFF. In DNA, the CDR3 is TGCAGTGCTAGGGGGCCCCAGCGGTACAATGAAGGGCAGTTCTTC.

There are many counts of this clonotype. The J gene is TRBJ2-1, the V gene TRBV28, with 8 bases matching TRBD2. V shed 5 bases and J 8 bases; nucleotides not matched to a gene: 14. Per the germline V gene, CDR1 is MDHEN and CDR2 is SYDVKM. This CDR3 is built from 16 residues. Here the CDR3 reads CASSISSGGGMDEQFF. Here the CDR3 DNA reads TGTGCCAGCAGTATATCCTCGGGCGGGGGGATGGATGAGCAGTTCTTC.